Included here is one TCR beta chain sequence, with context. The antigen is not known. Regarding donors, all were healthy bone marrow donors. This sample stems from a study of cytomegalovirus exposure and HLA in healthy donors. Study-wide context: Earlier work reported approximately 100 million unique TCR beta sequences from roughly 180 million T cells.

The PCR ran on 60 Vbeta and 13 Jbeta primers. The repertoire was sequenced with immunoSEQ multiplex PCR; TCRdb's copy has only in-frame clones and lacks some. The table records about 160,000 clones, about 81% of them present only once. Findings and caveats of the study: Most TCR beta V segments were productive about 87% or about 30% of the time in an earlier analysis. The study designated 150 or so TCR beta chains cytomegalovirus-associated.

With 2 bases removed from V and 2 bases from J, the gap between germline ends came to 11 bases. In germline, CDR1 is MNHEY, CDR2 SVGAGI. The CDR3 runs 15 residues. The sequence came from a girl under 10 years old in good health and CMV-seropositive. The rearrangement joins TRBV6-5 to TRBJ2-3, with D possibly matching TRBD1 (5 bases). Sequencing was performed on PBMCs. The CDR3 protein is CASSYRQGSTDTQYF. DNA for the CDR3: TGTGCCAGCAGTTACCGCCAGGGTTCCACAGATACGCAGTATTTT.